Presented here are 29 T cell receptor beta chains from one specimen sequenced in a study of T-cell memory formation after mild COVID-19. MiXCR, run by TCRdb on the 5' RACE reads, gives a single entry per CDR3 protein. The sample has some 68,000 distinct CDR3 sequences, over 15% seen once. Input material: PBMCs or a T cell subset sorted from them (not recorded which). These receptor sequences come from an adult woman who had mild COVID-19 (a few samples of this study predate the infection). Cell type and time point are not known.

In its sample, this clonotype was seen a few times. The genes are TRBV10-3 and TRBJ2-1, with TRBD1 matching over 7 bases. Germline CDR1 ENHRY, CDR2 SYGVKD. The CDR3 covers 13 residues. V lost 0 bases and J lost 9; bases outside the gene matches: 2. The CDR3 sequence: CAISESKGAEQFF. The CDR3 coding sequence is TGTGCCATCAGTGAGTCGAAGGGGGCTGAGCAGTTCTTC.

This clonotype was seen a handful of times. The rearrangement links TRBV5-1 to TRBJ2-5; the D gene is possibly TRBD2 (5 bases). CDR3 length equals 14 residues. Germline V gene data show CDR1 as SGHRS and CDR2 as YFSETQ. Trimming shortened V by 7 bases and J by 3 bases, and 16 bases separated the two germline ends. The CDR3 here is CASREKQREETQYF. The CDR3 nucleotides are TGCGCCAGCCGGGAAAAGCAGCGAGAAGAGACCCAGTACTTC. Using reference TRBV5-1 and TRBJ2-5 for the parts outside the CDR3, the full variable domain is KAGVTQTPRYLIKTRGQQVTLSCSPISGHRSVSWYQQTPGQGLQFLFEYFSETQRNKGNFPGRFSGRQFSNSRSEMNVSTLELGDSALYLCASREKQREETQYFGPGTRLLVL.

This clonotype has only one observation. The chain recombines TRBV13 with TRBJ2-3; 14 nucleotides match TRBD2. The CDR3 is 19 amino acids. Germline assignment: CDR1 PRHDT and CDR2 FYEKMQ (reference sequence). V dropped 4 bases and J dropped 3; count of bases not matched to a gene: 12. This CDR3 reads CASSSTVGTSGSSTDTQYF. CDR3 nucleotides: TGTGCCAGCAGCTCTACAGTTGGGACTAGCGGGAGTTCTACAGATACGCAGTATTTT.

This clonotype was counted only a few times. This rearrangement joins TRBV24-1 to TRBJ1-2, with 7 bases lining up with TRBD1. The V segment lost 3 bases and the J segment 4 bases; nucleotides outside the gene matches: 4. This CDR3 is built from 14 residues. The germline CDR1 and CDR2 sequences are KGHDR and SFDVKD. The chain's CDR3 is CATSDRDRAYGYTF. The CDR3 region has the DNA TGTGCCACCAGTGATCGTGACAGGGCCTATGGCTACACCTTC.

This clonotype was observed a few times. J is TRBJ2-7 and V is TRBV7-9; D unclear. V lost 3 bases to trimming and J lost 0 bases, with 3 bases between them. Germline values: CDR1 SEHNR, CDR2 FQNEAQ (reference sequence). The CDR3 totals 12 residues. The CDR3 loop is CASSFISYEQYF. The CDR3 DNA sequence: TGTGCCAGCAGCTTCATCTCCTACGAGCAGTACTTC.

The chain is built from TRBV5-1 and TRBJ2-1, with D hard to call. CDR3 length: 12 amino acids. The ends were cut back, 0 bases at V and 5 bases at J, with 3 bases in the middle. Germline lookup yields CDR1 SGHRS and CDR2 YFSETQ. The CDR3 bases are TGCGCCAGCAGCTTGGACAACAATGAGCAGTTCTTC. It translates to CASSLDNNEQFF.

This clonotype was recorded a few times. This CDR3 reads CASSQVLAGGTDTQYF. CDR3 DNA: TGCGCCAGCAGCCAAGTACTAGCGGGGGGCACAGATACGCAGTATTTT. The genes are TRBV4-1 and TRBJ2-3; 11 bases are shared with TRBD2. The CDR3 is 16 residues long. CDR1 is MGHRA, CDR2 YSYEKL, per germline. The J segment lost 1 base and the V segment lost 1 base, leaving 1 base of the junction unmatched.

This clonotype was seen more than once but under ten times. The chain couples TRBV20-1 to TRBJ2-1, with 8 bases that match TRBD2. Trimming at V came to 0 bases and at J to 0 bases, leaving 4 bases not matched to a gene. CDR1 is DFQATT, CDR2 SNEGSKA, per germline (reference sequence). The CDR3 covers 16 residues. The CDR3 coding sequence is TGCAGTGCTAGAGAAGTAGCGGGGAGCTCCTACAATGAGCAGTTCTTC. Translating gives CSAREVAGSSYNEQFF.

The chain links TRBV27 to TRBJ1-1; D uncertain. CDR1 is MNHEY and CDR2 is SMNVEV in the germline V gene (reference sequence). CDR3 length equals 13 residues. V was pared by 6 bases and J by 1 base, with 9 bases between. Here the CDR3 reads CASRLQENTEAFF. CDR3 sequence (DNA): TGTGCCAGCAGACTCCAAGAGAACACTGAAGCTTTCTTT.

This clonotype was recorded a few times. V and J are TRBV5-1 and TRBJ1-4, with 7 bases aligning to TRBD1. CDR1 SGHRS and CDR2 YFSETQ come from the germline V gene. The junction had 6 bases not matched to a gene; V was cut back by 2 bases and J by 8 bases. This CDR3 contains 14 residues. CDR3 coding DNA: TGCGCCAGCAGCTTTGGGACAGTTAAAGAAAAACTGTTTTTT. Translating it yields CASSFGTVKEKLFF.

This clonotype was counted only a few times. The V and J genes are TRBV7-9 and TRBJ2-3, with D unclear. CDR3 length equals 15 residues. The V gene lost 3 bases and the J gene lost 0 bases, with 10 bases spanning the gap. Looked up from germline, CDR1 is SEHNR and CDR2 is FQNEAQ (reference sequence). The DNA of the CDR3 is TGTGCCAGCAGCTTCTCTTATGCTAGCACAGATACGCAGTATTTT. It encodes CASSFSYASTDTQYF.

This clonotype was found a few times. This rearrangement joins TRBV3-1 to TRBJ2-2, with D perhaps being TRBD1 or TRBD2 (5 bases each). Trimming pared 0 bases from V and 1 base from J, leaving 18 bases between. This CDR3 spans 19 amino acids. The V gene's germline CDR1 is LGHDT and CDR2 YNNKEL (reference sequence). In DNA, the CDR3 is TGTGCCAGCAGCCAAGATCTGGCCGGGACCTGGGGGAACACCGGGGAGCTGTTTTTT. This encodes CASSQDLAGTWGNTGELFF.

This clonotype was observed a few times. V usage is TRBV4-1 and J usage is TRBJ2-7; a possible D gene is TRBD1 (5 bases). With 0 bases removed from V and 0 bases from J, the gap between germline ends came to 12 bases. The CDR3 has 16 amino acids. The germline V gene encodes CDR1 MGHRA and CDR2 YSYEKL. The CDR3 DNA is TGCGCCAGCAGCCAAGATGACAGTCCGAGCTCCTACGAGCAGTACTTC. Translation: CASSQDDSPSSYEQYF.

The chain couples TRBV20-1 to TRBJ2-7; 7 bases are a match to TRBD1. Per germline, CDR1 DFQATT and CDR2 SNEGSKA (reference sequence). The CDR3 is made up of 14 amino acids. V was pared by 0 bases and J by 6 bases, with 8 bases of the junction left unmatched. The CDR3 DNA reads TGCAGTGCTAGAGATCCCCGACAGGGTCGCGAGCAGTACTTC. Residues: CSARDPRQGREQYF.

This clonotype was seen ten or more times. The rearrangement uses TRBV12-3 or TRBV12-4 and TRBJ1-2; 7 bases align to TRBD1. This CDR3 has 15 residues. J lost 7 bases, V lost 5 bases, and 13 bases had no gene match. In DNA form, the CDR3 reads TGTGCCAGCAGTCCGCCGGGACAGAACTATGTTGGCTACACCTTC. Amino acids: CASSPPGQNYVGYTF.

This clonotype was counted only a few times. The V and J genes are TRBV29-1 and TRBJ2-6; D is perhaps TRBD2 (6 bases). The CDR3 is made up of 15 amino acids. V was clipped by 6 bases and J by 1 base, with 13 bases between them. Germline lookup yields CDR1 SQVTM and CDR2 ANQGSEA. This CDR3 is CSVATGRSGANVLTF. The CDR3 coding sequence is TGCAGCGTCGCGACGGGGAGGTCTGGGGCCAACGTCCTGACTTTC.

This chain links TRBV24-1 with TRBJ2-3; D could derive from TRBD1 or TRBD2 (5 bases each). The V end lost 8 bases, the J end lost 3 bases, and 23 bases lay between the germline ends. The CDR3 is made up of 17 amino acids. Germline CDR1 is KGHDR and CDR2 is SFDVKD. CDR3 loop: CATIDTGPGPLTDTQYF. DNA of the CDR3: TGTGCCACCATCGATACCGGCCCGGGACCGCTGACAGATACGCAGTATTTT.

V gene TRBV12-3 or TRBV12-4 combines with J gene TRBJ1-5; tentatively, D is TRBD1 (6 bases). With 6 bases removed from V and 0 bases from J, the gap between germline ends came to 15 bases. CDR3 length: 16 amino acids. CDR3 residues: CASSLGHLYSNQPQHF. CDR3 nucleotide sequence: TGTGCCAGCAGCCTGGGACACCTATATAGCAATCAGCCCCAGCATTTT.

In its sample, this clonotype was seen a few times. The CDR3 loop reads CSVAQDSEQYF. The CDR3 coding sequence is TGCAGCGTTGCCCAGGATTCCGAGCAGTACTTC. The gene calls are TRBV29-1 and TRBJ2-7; D uncertain. The CDR3 is 11 amino acids. V lost 4 bases and J 6 bases, leaving 10 bases between the germline ends. Germline-derived CDR1 and CDR2 are SQVTM and ANQGSEA.

V is TRBV12-3 or TRBV12-4 and J is TRBJ2-3; 13 positions match TRBD2. V lost 11 bases to trimming and J lost 0 bases; unmatched junction nucleotides: 8. CDR3 size: 16 residues. The CDR3 region is CACSGLAGISTDTQYF. CDR3 DNA: TGTGCCTGCTCGGGACTAGCGGGGATAAGCACAGATACGCAGTATTTT.

The J gene is TRBJ2-7, the V gene TRBV4-1; no clear D. V shed 1 base and J shed 0 bases, with 7 bases lying between them. Germline V gene lookup returns CDR1 MGHRA and CDR2 YSYEKL. The CDR3 loop spans 14 amino acids. CDR3 region: CASSQVGGSYEQYF. The CDR3 DNA follows: TGCGCCAGCAGCCAAGTCGGCGGCTCCTACGAGCAGTACTTC.

This clonotype was detected only a few times. J is TRBJ2-1 and V is TRBV7-7; TRBD2 agrees at 12 bases. The CDR3 has 18 amino acids. V dropped 4 bases and J dropped 7; count of bases not matched to a gene: 14. Germline lookup yields CDR1 SSHAT and CDR2 FNYEAQ (reference sequence). CDR3: CASSSGALAGGAYNEQFF. The CDR3 region has the DNA TGTGCCAGCAGCTCAGGCGCACTAGCGGGGGGTGCATATAATGAGCAGTTCTTC. The full variable domain, its missing parts supplied by reference TRBV7-7 and TRBJ2-1, is GAGVSQSPRYKVTKRGQDVTLRCDPISSHATLYWYQQALGQGPEFLTYFNYEAQPDKSGLPSDRFSAERPEGSISTLTIQRTEQRDSAMYRCASSSGALAGGAYNEQFFGPGTRLTVL.

This chain connects TRBV19 to TRBJ1-1; no firm D call. Germline V gene data show CDR1 as LNHDA and CDR2 as SQIVND (reference sequence). The ends were cut back, 2 bases at V and 0 bases at J, with 4 bases in the middle. This CDR3 contains 13 residues. Here the CDR3 DNA reads TGTGCCAGTAGTATAACCGTGAACACTGAAGCTTTCTTT. It specifies CASSITVNTEAFF.

This clonotype was detected only a few times. J is TRBJ2-1 and V is TRBV7-6; the match to TRBD2 covers 7 bases. CDR1 is SGHVS and CDR2 is FNYEAQ in the germline V gene. Trimming at V came to 5 bases and at J to 5 bases, leaving 18 bases not matched to a gene. CDR3 length equals 18 residues. DNA of the CDR3: TGTGCCAGCAGCGCACCACGGACCGGGGGGTCCCGCGACAATGAGCAGTTCTTC. The encoded protein is CASSAPRTGGSRDNEQFF.

The chain carries TRBV7-8 and TRBJ2-7; D is undetermined. This CDR3 has 13 residues. Trimming left V 5 bases short and J 1 base short, with 9 bases between. Germline CDR1 and CDR2: SGHVS and FQNEAQ. CDR3 amino acids: CASSPEVSYEQYF. CDR3 bases: TGTGCCAGCAGCCCCGAGGTATCCTACGAGCAGTACTTC.

By share, this clonotype ranks as large. This chain connects TRBV29-1 to TRBJ2-5, with 14 positions matching TRBD2. This CDR3 comprises 19 residues. Germline V gives CDR1 SQVTM, CDR2 ANQGSEA. The trim removed 3 bases at V and 2 bases at J, leaving 14 bases unmatched. CDR3 DNA sequence: TGCAGCGTTGAGCCTATGACTAGCGGGGGGGCCTACGGGCAAGAGACCCAGTACTTC. This encodes CSVEPMTSGGAYGQETQYF.

This clonotype occurred a few times. The chain is built from TRBV4-3 and TRBJ2-3; 7 nucleotides match TRBD2. The V and J ends lost 1 base and 1 base, in that order; junction bases with no gene match: 8. The CDR3 loop spans 17 amino acids. In germline, CDR1 is LGHNA, CDR2 YSLEER. This chain's CDR3 is CASSQGGAGAGTDTQYF. In nucleotides, the CDR3 is TGCGCCAGCAGCCAAGGAGGGGCGGGAGCCGGCACAGATACGCAGTATTTT.

This clonotype was observed a few times. This rearrangement joins TRBV29-1 to TRBJ1-2, with unresolved D. The CDR3 length is 15 residues. Germline values: CDR1 SQVTM, CDR2 ANQGSEA. With 4 bases removed from V and 6 bases from J, the gap between germline ends came to 21 bases. CDR3 sequence reads: CSVVVREEGHDGYTF. The CDR3 DNA reads TGCAGCGTTGTAGTTCGGGAGGAGGGTCATGATGGCTACACCTTC.

This clonotype turned up a few times. This chain connects TRBV7-2 to TRBJ2-3; TRBD1 matches at 7 bases. The CDR3 is made up of 15 amino acids. Losses at the gene ends were 5 bases for V and 5 bases for J; bases not matched to a gene: 10. Germline CDR1 and CDR2: SGHTA and FQGNSA. The CDR3, as DNA: TGTGCCAGCAGCCACGACAGGGACGTGATAGATACGCAGTATTTT. Protein product: CASSHDRDVIDTQYF.